The clone carrying this T cell receptor (beta chain) was detected a few times. Its antigen is unidentified. The whole isolated RNA underwent reverse transcription, so sequencing captured expressed TCRB transcripts. Read counts averaged approximately 3.3 million for samples of naive, central memory and regulatory T cells. TCRdb's table, derived via immunoSEQ multiplex PCR, lists solely in-frame clones and lacks some. Here the sample spans about 650,000 clones, over 10% being singletons. The CDR3 loop spans 15 amino acids. The V end was cut by 0 bases, the J end by 2 bases, with 11 bases between. Looked up from germline, CDR1 is SGDLS and CDR2 is YYNGEE. These data originate in a study of beta chain features in type 1 diabetes. General study results and limits: All four CD4+ subsets of Type 1 diabetes patients contained TCRB CDR3s that were moderately but significantly shorter. Sequencing of cDNA might inflate the share of cells that strongly express TCR. Patients and controls would share equally any PCR tilt toward shorter templates.

This TCR derives from a man aged 25-40 years with type 1 diabetes. V gene TRBV9 combines with J gene TRBJ2-5; D call uncertain. The source material was naive CD4+ T cells from blood. This CDR3 reads CASSVAPGLQETQYF. CDR3 sequence (DNA): TGTGCCAGCAGCGTAGCTCCCGGGCTACAAGAGACCCAGTACTTC.